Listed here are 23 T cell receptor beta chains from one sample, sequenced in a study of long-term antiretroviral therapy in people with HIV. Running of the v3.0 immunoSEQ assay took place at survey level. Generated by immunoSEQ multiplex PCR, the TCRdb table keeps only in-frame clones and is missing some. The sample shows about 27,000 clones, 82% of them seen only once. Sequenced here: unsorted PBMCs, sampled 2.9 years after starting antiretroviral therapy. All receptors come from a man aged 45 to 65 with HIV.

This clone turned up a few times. CDR3 DNA sequence: TGTGCCAGCAGTTTAGCCCAGCCTCTCTATGGCTACACCTTC. Encoded protein: CASSLAQPLYGYTF. The chain couples TRBV28 to TRBJ1-2; the D is unclear. CDR3 length equals 14 residues. Trimming left V 2 bases short and J 4 bases short, with 11 bases between. Germline CDR1 and CDR2: MDHEN and SYDVKM.

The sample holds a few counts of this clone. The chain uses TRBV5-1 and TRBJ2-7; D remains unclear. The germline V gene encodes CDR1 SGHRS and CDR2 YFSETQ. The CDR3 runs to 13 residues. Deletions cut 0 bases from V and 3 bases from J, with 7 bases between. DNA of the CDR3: TGCGCCAGCAGCTTGGTAGCCAGCTACGAGCAGTACTTC. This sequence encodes CASSLVASYEQYF.

CDR3 residues: CASSSRLAGRNEQFF. The CDR3 DNA reads as TGTGCCAGCAGCTCCCGACTAGCGGGGAGGAATGAGCAGTTCTTC. V usage is TRBV11-2 and J usage is TRBJ2-1; 11 nucleotides match TRBD2. The CDR3 consists of 15 residues. Germline lookup yields CDR1 SGHAT and CDR2 FQNNGV. Unmatched junction bases numbered 6, after V lost 4 bases and J lost 7 bases.

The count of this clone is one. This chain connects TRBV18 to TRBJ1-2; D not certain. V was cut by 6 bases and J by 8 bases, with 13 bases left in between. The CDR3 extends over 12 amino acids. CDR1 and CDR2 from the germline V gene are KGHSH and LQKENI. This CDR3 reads CASSLNDHGYTF. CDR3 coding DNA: TGTGCCAGCTCGCTAAACGATCACGGCTACACCTTC.

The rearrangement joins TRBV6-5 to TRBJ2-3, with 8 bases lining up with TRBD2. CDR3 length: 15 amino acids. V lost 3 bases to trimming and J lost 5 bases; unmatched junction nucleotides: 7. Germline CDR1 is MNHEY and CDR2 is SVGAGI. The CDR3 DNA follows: TGTGCCAGCAGTTATGGACGGGGGGGGATAGATACGCAGTATTTT. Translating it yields CASSYGRGGIDTQYF.

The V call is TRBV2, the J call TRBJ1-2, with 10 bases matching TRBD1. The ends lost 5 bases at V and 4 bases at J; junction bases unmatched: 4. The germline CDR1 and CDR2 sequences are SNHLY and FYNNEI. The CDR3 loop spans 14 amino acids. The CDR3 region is CASSLTGGGYGYTF. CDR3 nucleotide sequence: TGTGCCAGCAGTTTGACAGGGGGCGGCTATGGCTACACCTTC.

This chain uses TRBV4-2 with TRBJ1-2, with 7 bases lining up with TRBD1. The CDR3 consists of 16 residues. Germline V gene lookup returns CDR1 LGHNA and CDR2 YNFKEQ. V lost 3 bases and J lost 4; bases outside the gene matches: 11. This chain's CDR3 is CASSHSGQAESYGYTF. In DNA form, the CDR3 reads TGTGCCAGCAGCCACTCCGGACAGGCCGAGAGCTATGGCTACACCTTC.

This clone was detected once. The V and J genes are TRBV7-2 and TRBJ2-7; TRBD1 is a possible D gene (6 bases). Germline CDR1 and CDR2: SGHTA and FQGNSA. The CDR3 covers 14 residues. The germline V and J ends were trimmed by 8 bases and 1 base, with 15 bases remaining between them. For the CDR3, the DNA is TGTGCCAGCGTCAGGGGTCCAGAGTCCTACGAGCAGTACTTC. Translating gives CASVRGPESYEQYF.

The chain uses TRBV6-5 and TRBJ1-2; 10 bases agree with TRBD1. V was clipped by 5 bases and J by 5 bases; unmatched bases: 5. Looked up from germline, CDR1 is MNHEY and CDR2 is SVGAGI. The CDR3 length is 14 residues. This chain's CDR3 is CASSPGQGPYGYTF. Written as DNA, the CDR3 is TGTGCCAGCAGTCCGGGACAGGGGCCGTATGGCTACACCTTC.

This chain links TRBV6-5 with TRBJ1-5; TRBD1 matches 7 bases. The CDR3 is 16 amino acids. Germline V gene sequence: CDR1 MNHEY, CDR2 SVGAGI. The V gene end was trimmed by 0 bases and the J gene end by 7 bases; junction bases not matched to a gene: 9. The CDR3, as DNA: TGTGCCAGCAGTTACTCGAACAGGGGAGGAGGACAGCCCCAGCATTTT. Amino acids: CASSYSNRGGGQPQHF.

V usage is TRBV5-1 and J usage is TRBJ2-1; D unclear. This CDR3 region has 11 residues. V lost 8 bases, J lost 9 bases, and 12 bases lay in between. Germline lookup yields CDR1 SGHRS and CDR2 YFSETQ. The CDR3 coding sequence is TGCGCCAGTAATGTCGGCGGTGAGCAGTTCTTC. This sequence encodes CASNVGGEQFF.

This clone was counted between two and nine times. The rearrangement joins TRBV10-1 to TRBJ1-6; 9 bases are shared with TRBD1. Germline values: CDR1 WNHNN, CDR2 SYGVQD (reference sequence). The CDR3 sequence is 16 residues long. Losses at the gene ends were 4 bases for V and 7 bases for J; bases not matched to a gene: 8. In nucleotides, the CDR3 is TGCGCCAGCAGTGTAGAACAGGGGGCGGCGAATTCACCCCTCCACTTT. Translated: CASSVEQGAANSPLHF.

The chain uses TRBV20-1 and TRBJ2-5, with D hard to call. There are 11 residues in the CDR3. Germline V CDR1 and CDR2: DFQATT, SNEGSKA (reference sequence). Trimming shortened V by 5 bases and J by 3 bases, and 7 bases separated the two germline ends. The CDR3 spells CSARPKETQYF. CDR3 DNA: TGCAGTGCTCGGCCTAAAGAGACCCAGTACTTC.

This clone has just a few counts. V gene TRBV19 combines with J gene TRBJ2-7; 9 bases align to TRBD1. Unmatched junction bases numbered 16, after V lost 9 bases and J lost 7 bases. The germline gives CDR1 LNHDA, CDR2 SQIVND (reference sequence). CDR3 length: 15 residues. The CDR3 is CASRQTGTGKLEQYF. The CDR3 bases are TGTGCCAGCCGACAAACCGGGACAGGGAAGTTGGAGCAGTACTTC. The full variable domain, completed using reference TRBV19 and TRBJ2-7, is DGGITQSPKYLFRKEGQNVTLSCEQNLNHDAMYWYRQDPGQGLRLIYYSQIVNDFQKGDIAEGYSVSREKKESFPLTVTSAQKNPTAFYLCASRQTGTGKLEQYFGPGTRLTVT.

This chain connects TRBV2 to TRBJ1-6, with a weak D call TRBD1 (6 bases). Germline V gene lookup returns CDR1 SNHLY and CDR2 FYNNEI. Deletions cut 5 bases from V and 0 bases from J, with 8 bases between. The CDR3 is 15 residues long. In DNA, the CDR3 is TGTGCCAGCAGTTTGGACAGCTCCTATAATTCACCCCTCCACTTT. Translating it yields CASSLDSSYNSPLHF.

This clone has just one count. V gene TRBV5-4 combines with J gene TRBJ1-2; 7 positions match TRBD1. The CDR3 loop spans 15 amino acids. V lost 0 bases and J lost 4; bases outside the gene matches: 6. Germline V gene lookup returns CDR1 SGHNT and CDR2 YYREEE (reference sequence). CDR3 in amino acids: CASSLEGGRSYGYTF. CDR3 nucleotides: TGTGCCAGCAGCTTGGAAGGGGGCCGGTCCTATGGCTACACCTTC.

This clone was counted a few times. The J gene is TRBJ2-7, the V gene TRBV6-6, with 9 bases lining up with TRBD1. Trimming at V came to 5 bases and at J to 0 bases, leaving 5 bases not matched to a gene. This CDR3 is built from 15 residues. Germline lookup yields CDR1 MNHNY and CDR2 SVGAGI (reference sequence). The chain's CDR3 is CASSTTGGNSYEQYF. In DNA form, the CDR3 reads TGTGCCAGCAGTACAACAGGGGGCAACTCCTACGAGCAGTACTTC.

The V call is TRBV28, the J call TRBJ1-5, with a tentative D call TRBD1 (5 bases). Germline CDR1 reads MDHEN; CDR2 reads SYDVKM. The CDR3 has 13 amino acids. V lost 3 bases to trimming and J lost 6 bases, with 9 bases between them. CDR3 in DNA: TGTGCCAGCAGTTTGACCAGGGTTCAGCCCCAGCATTTT. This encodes CASSLTRVQPQHF.

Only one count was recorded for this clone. DNA of the CDR3: TGTGCCAGCAGTGACTCCGGACTAGCGGGGGGGCAAGAGACCCAGTACTTC. The encoded protein is CASSDSGLAGGQETQYF. The J gene is TRBJ2-5, the V gene TRBV6-4; 15 bases are a match to TRBD2. The CDR3 runs to 17 residues. From germline, CDR1 is MRHNA and CDR2 SNTAGT. Trimming at V came to 0 bases and at J to 2 bases, leaving 1 base not matched to a gene.

CDR3 region: CASSGDRGVRTEAFF. CDR3 bases: TGTGCCAGCAGCGGGGACAGGGGGGTTCGGACTGAAGCTTTCTTT. The chain is built from TRBV6-5 and TRBJ1-1, with TRBD1 matching 11 bases. The CDR3 has 15 amino acids. J lost 5 bases, V lost 6 bases, and 8 bases had no gene match. Germline V gene sequence: CDR1 MNHEY, CDR2 SVGAGI.

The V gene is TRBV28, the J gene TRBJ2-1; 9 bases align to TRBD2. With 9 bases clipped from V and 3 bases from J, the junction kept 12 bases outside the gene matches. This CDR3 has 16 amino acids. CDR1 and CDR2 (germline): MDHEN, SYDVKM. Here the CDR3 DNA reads TGTGCCAGTGGGTGGGCTAGCGGGGATTACTACAATGAGCAGTTCTTC. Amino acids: CASGWASGDYYNEQFF. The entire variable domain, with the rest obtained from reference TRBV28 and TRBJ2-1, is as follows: DVKVTQSSRYLVKRTGEKVFLECVQDMDHENMFWYRQDPGLGLRLIYFSYDVKMKEKGDIPEGYSVSREKKERFSLILESASTNQTSMYLCASGWASGDYYNEQFFGPGTRLTVL.

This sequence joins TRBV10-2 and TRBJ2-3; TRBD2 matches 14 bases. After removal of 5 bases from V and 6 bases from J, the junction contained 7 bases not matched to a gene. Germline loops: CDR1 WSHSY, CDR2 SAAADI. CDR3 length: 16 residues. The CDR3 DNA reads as TGCGCCAGCAGTCGACTAGCGGGGGGGCTGGGGGATACGCAGTATTTT. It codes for CASSRLAGGLGDTQYF.

CDR3 region: CASSFGTANTGELFF. Written as DNA, the CDR3 is TGTGCCAGCAGCTTCGGGACAGCGAACACCGGGGAGCTGTTTTTT. The J gene is TRBJ2-2, the V gene TRBV5-5; 7 bases match TRBD1. The CDR3 covers 15 residues. In germline, CDR1 is SGHKS, CDR2 YYEKEE (reference sequence). The V and J ends lost 2 bases and 0 bases, in that order; junction bases with no gene match: 1.